The 10 T cell receptor beta chains listed next were all sequenced from one sample in a study of siplizumab effects on memory and regulatory T cells (dated by TCRdb to the late 2010s). Library method: the immunoSEQ multiplex PCR assay. TCRdb's version of the immuneACCESS table is confined to in-frame rearrangements and falls short of the full clone set. An unresolved V gene accounts for under half of the shortfall where checked; the remainder is of unknown origin. This sample holds approximately 100,000 clones; around 94% were observed only once. 1% to 1.5% of the sample lies in the top ten. Material for sequencing was non-Treg CD4+ T cells sorted from blood. According to the study, the label for this sample's cell subset or site signals: FACS-sorted unstimulated CD4+ non-regulatory T cells. The receptors were gathered from a human donor in good health.

Only a few counts were recorded for this clone. The chain uses TRBV7-2 and TRBJ2-1; 11 nucleotides align to TRBD2. From germline, CDR1 is SGHTA and CDR2 FQGNSA. J was trimmed by 4 bases and V by 1 base; bases with no gene match: 0. The CDR3 covers 15 residues. CDR3 bases: TGTGCCAGCAGCTTAGGACTAGCGGGGTACAATGAGCAGTTCTTC. Amino acid sequence: CASSLGLAGYNEQFF.

The rearrangement uses TRBV5-1 and TRBJ1-4; D is unresolved. Germline values: CDR1 SGHRS, CDR2 YFSETQ. V lost 0 bases and J 3 bases, leaving 6 bases between the germline ends. The CDR3 length is 14 residues. The CDR3, as DNA: TGCGCCAGCAGCTTGGGGCAGCCTAATGAAAAACTGTTTTTT. Translation: CASSLGQPNEKLFF.

The chain joins TRBV10-3 to TRBJ2-3; D ambiguous. The germline V gene has CDR1 ENHRY and CDR2 SYGVKD. Trimming stripped 4 bases from V and 4 bases from J, with 3 bases between. This CDR3 has 11 amino acids. DNA for the CDR3: TGTGCCATCAGTGCTCCAGATACGCAGTATTTT. Its translation is CAISAPDTQYF.

The chain combines TRBV28 with TRBJ2-5; unclear D gene. Germline V gene lookup returns CDR1 MDHEN and CDR2 SYDVKM. The CDR3 is 11 amino acids. Trimming left V 6 bases short and J 4 bases short, with 6 bases between. The CDR3 reads CASSLAETQYF. CDR3 coding DNA: TGTGCCAGCAGCTTGGCAGAGACCCAGTACTTC.

The chain uses TRBV19 and TRBJ2-1; the D gene is possibly TRBD1 (5 bases). The CDR3 loop spans 14 amino acids. Deletions cut 1 base from V and 8 bases from J, with 12 bases between. Germline V lookup: CDR1 LNHDA, CDR2 SQIVND (reference sequence). The CDR3 sequence: CASSIGQGRDEQFF. The DNA for the CDR3 is TGTGCCAGTAGTATAGGGCAGGGTCGGGATGAGCAGTTCTTC. Filled out from reference TRBV19 and TRBJ2-1, the complete variable domain reads DGGITQSPKYLFRKEGQNVTLSCEQNLNHDAMYWYRQDPGQGLRLIYYSQIVNDFQKGDIAEGYSVSREKKESFPLTVTSAQKNPTAFYLCASSIGQGRDEQFFGPGTRLTVL.

The CDR3 DNA reads as TGTGCCAGCAGGAACAGACAGGGAGGGAAACTCTACGAGCAGTACTTC. It is translated as CASRNRQGGKLYEQYF. The chain recombines TRBV27 with TRBJ2-7; D may match TRBD1 or TRBD2 (7 bases each). The length of the CDR3 is 16 residues. Between the trimmed V and J ends, which lost 6 bases and 3 bases, there was a span of 21 bases. Germline-derived CDR1 and CDR2 are MNHEY and SMNVEV (reference sequence).

The V and J genes are TRBV19 and TRBJ2-5; D possibly corresponds to TRBD2 (6 bases). The CDR3 runs to 14 residues. V lost 3 bases, J lost 9 bases, and 17 bases lay in between. CDR1 and CDR2 (germline): LNHDA, SQIVND (reference sequence). CDR3 residues: CASSMTSISSAQYF. As DNA, the CDR3 is TGTGCCAGTAGTATGACTAGTATATCGTCGGCCCAGTACTTC.

The V gene is TRBV10-3, the J gene TRBJ1-1; TRBD1 matches 7 bases. The V gene's germline CDR1 is ENHRY and CDR2 SYGVKD. V lost 3 bases and J lost 1; bases outside the gene matches: 11. CDR3 length: 17 residues. CDR3 protein: CAISDPRQGRTNTEAFF. The DNA of the CDR3 is TGTGCCATCAGTGATCCTCGACAGGGCAGAACGAACACTGAAGCTTTCTTT.

On this clone: One junction end disagrees with the germline gene, perhaps due to a read error. Other nucleotide sequences from this sample produce the same CDR3. V is TRBV7-9 and J is TRBJ1-1, with 7 bases aligning to TRBD1. This CDR3 spans 13 amino acids. Germline V gene lookup returns CDR1 SEHNR and CDR2 FQNEAQ (reference sequence). This CDR3 reads CASSRDRNTEAFF. CDR3 coding DNA: TGCGCCAGCAGCCGGGACAGAAACACTGAAGCTTTCTTT.

The chain couples TRBV14 to TRBJ2-4; unclear D gene. Trimming pared 1 base from V and 0 bases from J, leaving 7 bases between. Looked up from germline, CDR1 is SGHDN and CDR2 is FVKESK. This CDR3 is 15 amino acids long. CDR3 nucleotides: TGTGCCAGCAGCCAAGGGGTAATAGCCAAAAACATTCAGTACTTC. Its translation is CASSQGVIAKNIQYF.